This TCR beta chain comes out of a study of Graves' ophthalmopathy and Graves' hyperthyroidism. Transcripts of RNA were the source for amplifying TCR beta CDR3 regions. An initial RT-PCR round employing HTBI primers preceded a second-round multiplex PCR. TCRdb used MiXCR to reprocess the multiplex PCR reads, holding one entry per CDR3 protein. This sample yields 400,000 or so distinct CDR3 sequences, of which 15% are seen a single time; about 7% belongs to the top ten. The study, taken as a whole, reports: Most thyroid clonotypes with frequency above 0.001 were detected in blood too.

Physicians reached a diagnosis by relying on clinical symptoms, serum thyroxine, TRAb, thyroid ultrasound and orbital computed tomography. This clonotype was counted ten times or more. Its antigen is currently unknown. V lost 11 bases to trimming and J lost 5 bases; unmatched junction nucleotides: 7. The CDR3 is 12 residues long. Germline V CDR1 and CDR2: MNHNS, SASEGT. The rearrangement joins TRBV6-1 to TRBJ2-5, with 8 bases matching TRBD1. Sequenced material: peripheral blood. The receptor was isolated from a woman in her late teens or twenties with stable Graves' hyperthyroidism. CDR3 nucleotide sequence: TGTGCCGTCCAGGGGGCCGGGGAGACCCAGTACTTC. Translated, it gives CAVQGAGETQYF.